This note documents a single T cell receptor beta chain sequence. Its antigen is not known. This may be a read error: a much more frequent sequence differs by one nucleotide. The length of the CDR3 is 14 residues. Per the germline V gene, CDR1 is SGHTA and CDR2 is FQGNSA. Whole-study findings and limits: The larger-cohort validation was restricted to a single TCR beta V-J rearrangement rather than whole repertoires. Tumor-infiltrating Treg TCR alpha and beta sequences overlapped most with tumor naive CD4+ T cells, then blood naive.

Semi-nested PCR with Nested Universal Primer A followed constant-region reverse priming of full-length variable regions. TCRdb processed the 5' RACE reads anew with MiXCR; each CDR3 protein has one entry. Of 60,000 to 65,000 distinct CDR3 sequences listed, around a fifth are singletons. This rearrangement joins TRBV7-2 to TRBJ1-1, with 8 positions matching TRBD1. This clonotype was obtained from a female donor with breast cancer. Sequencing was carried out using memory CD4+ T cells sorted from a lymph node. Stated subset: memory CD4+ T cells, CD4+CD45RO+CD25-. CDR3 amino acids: CVSSLRGQVTEAFF. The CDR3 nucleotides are TGTGTCAGCAGCCTCAGGGGGCAGGTCACTGAAGCTTTCTTT.